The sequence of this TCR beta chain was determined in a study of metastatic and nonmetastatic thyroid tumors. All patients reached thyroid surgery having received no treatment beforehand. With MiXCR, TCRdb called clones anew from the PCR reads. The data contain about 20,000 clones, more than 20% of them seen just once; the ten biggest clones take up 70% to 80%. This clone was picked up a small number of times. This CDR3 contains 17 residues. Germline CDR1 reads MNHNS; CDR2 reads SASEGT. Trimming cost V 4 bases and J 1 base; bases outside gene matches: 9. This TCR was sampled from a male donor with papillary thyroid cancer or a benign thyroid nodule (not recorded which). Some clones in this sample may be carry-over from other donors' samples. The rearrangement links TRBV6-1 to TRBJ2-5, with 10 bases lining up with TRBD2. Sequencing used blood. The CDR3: CASSGVGASGSQETQYF. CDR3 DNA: TGTGCCAGCAGTGGAGTTGGGGCTAGCGGGAGCCAAGAGACCCAGTACTTC.